This entry is about one T cell receptor beta chain. Antigen: not known. V was trimmed by 6 bases and J by 7 bases, leaving 18 bases between them. CDR1 MNHEY and CDR2 SVGAGI come from the germline V gene. The CDR3 runs to 15 residues. This entry is derived from a study of cytomegalovirus exposure and HLA in healthy donors. Study-wide findings and caveats: In a later analysis, an Asian-associated ancestry cluster reportedly showed fewer N-insertions than the approximately 700-donor mean. An assumption of roughly uniform sequencing depth across donors underlay the presence/absence analyses. Earlier analysis yielded a pattern in which most TCR beta V segments were productive about 90% or about 30% of the time. There was a cluster of highly shared sequence variants that was likely a sequencing artifact.

PCR involved 60 Vbeta and 13 Jbeta primers. TCRdb keeps only in-frame clones here, not all; method: immunoSEQ multiplex PCR. The data contain 100,000 to 150,000 clones, 83% of them singletons. This TCR derives from a man between 18 and 29 years old in good health and CMV-seropositive. This chain uses TRBV6-5 with TRBJ1-4; TRBD1 might be the D (6 bases). The sample comprised PBMCs. CDR3 in amino acids: CASRKNRDLSEKLFF. CDR3 sequence (DNA): TGTGCCAGCAGAAAAAACAGGGATTTAAGTGAAAAACTGTTTTTT.